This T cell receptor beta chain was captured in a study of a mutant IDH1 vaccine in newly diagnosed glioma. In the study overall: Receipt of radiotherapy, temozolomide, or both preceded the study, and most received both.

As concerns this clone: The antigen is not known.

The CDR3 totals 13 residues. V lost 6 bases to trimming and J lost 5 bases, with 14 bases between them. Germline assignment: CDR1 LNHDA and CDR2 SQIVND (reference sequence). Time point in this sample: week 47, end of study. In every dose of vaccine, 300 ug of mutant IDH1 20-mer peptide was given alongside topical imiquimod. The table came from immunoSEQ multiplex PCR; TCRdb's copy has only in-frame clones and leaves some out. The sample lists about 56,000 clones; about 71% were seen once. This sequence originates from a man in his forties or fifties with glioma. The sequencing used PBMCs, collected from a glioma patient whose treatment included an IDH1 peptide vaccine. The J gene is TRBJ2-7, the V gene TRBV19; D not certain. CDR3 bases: TGTGCCAGTAGACGGAAGGCGTACCACGAGCAGTACTTC. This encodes CASRRKAYHEQYF.